The 18 T cell receptor beta chains below were found in one sample sequenced in a study of blood T cell repertoires in COVID-19. The repertoire was sequenced with immunoSEQ multiplex PCR; TCRdb's copy has only in-frame clones and lacks some. The sample holds roughly 59,000 clones, approximately 82% seen once. Source material: peripheral blood. Receptors were obtained from a man at least 80 years old with acute or convalescent COVID-19.

The chain recombines TRBV11-2 with TRBJ2-4, with D tentatively TRBD1 (6 bases). With 5 bases removed from V and 7 bases from J, the gap between germline ends came to 15 bases. Looked up from germline, CDR1 is SGHAT and CDR2 is FQNNGV. This CDR3 spans 14 amino acids. The CDR3 coding sequence is TGTGCCAGCAGCCATTCCACAGGGTTGAACATTCAGTACTTC. Its translation is CASSHSTGLNIQYF.

This chain uses TRBV18 with TRBJ1-1, with 8 bases aligning to TRBD1. Trimming removed 4 bases from V and 4 bases from J; junction bases left unmatched: 5. Per the germline V gene, CDR1 is KGHSH and CDR2 is LQKENI. The CDR3 extends over 14 amino acids. CDR3 sequence: CASSRQGAGTEAFF. Here the CDR3 DNA reads TGTGCCAGCTCACGGCAGGGGGCCGGCACTGAAGCTTTCTTT.

The chain couples TRBV18 to TRBJ1-2; D is unresolved. This CDR3 region has 16 residues. The V end lost 2 bases, the J end lost 4 bases, and 17 bases lay between the germline ends. CDR1 is KGHSH and CDR2 is LQKENI in the germline V gene. The CDR3 spells CASSPSSPTTGYGYTF. The CDR3 DNA reads TGTGCCAGCTCACCATCGTCCCCTACTACCGGCTATGGCTACACCTTC.

The V and J genes are TRBV28 and TRBJ2-7; 10 bases fit TRBD1. This CDR3 is built from 13 residues. V lost 11 bases, J lost 5 bases, and 9 bases stayed unmatched. Germline V gives CDR1 MDHEN, CDR2 SYDVKM. CDR3 sequence reads: CAGFRDRGHEQYF. CDR3 coding DNA: TGTGCCGGATTCCGGGACAGGGGCCACGAGCAGTACTTC.

CDR3 residues: CASSPALTGANVLTF. The DNA of the CDR3 is TGTGCCAGCTCACCTGCACTCACTGGGGCCAACGTCCTGACTTTC. The rearrangement uses TRBV18 and TRBJ2-6; D is unresolved. The germline CDR1 and CDR2 sequences are KGHSH and LQKENI. This CDR3 has 15 amino acids. Between the trimmed V and J ends, which lost 3 bases and 2 bases, there was a span of 8 bases.

The chain employs TRBV5-1 and TRBJ1-4, with 7 nucleotides matching TRBD1. V shed 5 bases and J 7 bases; nucleotides not matched to a gene: 11. Germline V CDR1 and CDR2: SGHRS, YFSETQ. The CDR3 sequence is 15 residues long. The CDR3 protein is CASRSGTERSEKLFF. The CDR3 nucleotides read TGCGCCAGCAGATCCGGGACAGAGAGGAGTGAAAAACTGTTTTTT. Complete variable domain (other parts from reference TRBV5-1 and TRBJ1-4): KAGVTQTPRYLIKTRGQQVTLSCSPISGHRSVSWYQQTPGQGLQFLFEYFSETQRNKGNFPGRFSGRQFSNSRSEMNVSTLELGDSALYLCASRSGTERSEKLFFGSGTQLSVL.

V is TRBV24-1 and J is TRBJ2-5; 9 bases are shared with TRBD2. Trimming removed 6 bases from V and 2 bases from J; junction bases left unmatched: 0. Germline V lookup: CDR1 KGHDR, CDR2 SFDVKD. The CDR3 is 13 amino acids. CDR3 nucleotide sequence: TGTGCCACCAGTCTAGCGGGACAAGAGACCCAGTACTTC. Its protein is CATSLAGQETQYF.

The CDR3 DNA is TGTGCCAGCACCTCCCCCGCAGGGGAGCAGTTCTTC. It codes for CASTSPAGEQFF. V gene TRBV6-5 combines with J gene TRBJ2-1; possible D gene TRBD1, 5 bases. This CDR3 has 12 amino acids. The V gene's germline CDR1 is MNHEY and CDR2 SVGAGI. V lost 7 bases and J lost 10, with 14 bases in between.

The chain uses TRBV24-1 and TRBJ2-5, with 9 bases identical to TRBD2. This CDR3 has 16 residues. CDR1 and CDR2 from the germline V gene are KGHDR and SFDVKD. J gave up 5 bases and V 3 bases, and 9 bases lay outside the gene matches. The CDR3 loop is CATSDPGTSIGETQYF. As DNA, the CDR3 is TGTGCCACCAGTGATCCCGGGACTAGCATTGGGGAGACCCAGTACTTC.

CDR3 protein: CASSQGYRAYEQYF. The CDR3 DNA follows: TGTGCCAGCAGCCAAGGATACCGCGCCTACGAGCAGTACTTC. The V gene is TRBV3-1 (or the pseudogene TRBV3-2), the J gene TRBJ2-7; D call uncertain. V shed 1 base and J shed 2 bases, with 9 bases lying between them. The germline CDR1 and CDR2 sequences are LGHDT and YNNKEL (reference sequence). The CDR3 extends over 14 amino acids.

V and J are TRBV5-1 and TRBJ1-6; a possible D gene is TRBD1 (5 bases). The CDR3 contains 15 residues. CDR1 SGHRS and CDR2 YFSETQ come from the germline V gene. V dropped 4 bases and J dropped 8 bases, with 16 bases sitting between them. The CDR3 protein is CASSPRTSDDSPLHF. DNA of the CDR3: TGCGCCAGCAGCCCCCGGACATCGGACGATTCACCCCTCCACTTT.

J is TRBJ2-2 and V is TRBV14, with D possibly being TRBD2 (6 bases). The V end lost 4 bases, the J end lost 4 bases, and 16 bases lay between the germline ends. The CDR3 is 16 amino acids. Germline V gene sequence: CDR1 SGHDN, CDR2 FVKESK. CDR3 protein: CASSRLTSFTTGELFF. In DNA form, the CDR3 reads TGTGCCAGCAGCCGGCTGACTAGTTTCACCACCGGGGAGCTGTTTTTT.

The V and J genes are TRBV19 and TRBJ1-2, with D unclear. CDR1 is LNHDA and CDR2 is SQIVND in the germline V gene (reference sequence). The CDR3 loop spans 16 amino acids. The V end lost 7 bases, the J end lost 5 bases, and 23 bases lay between the germline ends. The CDR3 DNA reads TGTGCCAGTACTCCACGAGAGACGGAGACTACTTATGGCTACACCTTC. Its protein is CASTPRETETTYGYTF.

V and J are TRBV9 and TRBJ2-2; no firm D call. With 5 bases removed from V and 0 bases from J, the gap between germline ends came to 8 bases. The length of the CDR3 is 14 residues. Germline V gene data show CDR1 as SGDLS and CDR2 as YYNGEE. The CDR3 region has the DNA TGTGCCAGCAGGGCGGCCTCGAACACCGGGGAGCTGTTTTTT. Amino acids: CASRAASNTGELFF. Using reference TRBV9 and TRBJ2-2 for the parts outside the CDR3, the full variable domain is DSGVTQTPKHLITATGQRVTLRCSPRSGDLSVYWYQQSLDQGLQFLIQYYNGEERAKGNILERFSAQQFPDLHSELNLSSLELGDSALYFCASRAASNTGELFFGEGSRLTVL.

The CDR3 here is CASSQDRPSGTGGSYEQYF. The CDR3 DNA sequence: TGCGCCAGCAGCCAAGATCGACCCTCCGGGACAGGGGGCTCCTACGAGCAGTACTTC. V and J are TRBV4-1 and TRBJ2-7; TRBD1 agrees at 11 bases. The CDR3 extends over 19 amino acids. V gave up 0 bases and J gave up 0 bases; unmatched junction bases: 10. Germline V gives CDR1 MGHRA, CDR2 YSYEKL.

V usage is TRBV2 and J usage is TRBJ2-1; D unresolved. In germline, CDR1 is SNHLY, CDR2 FYNNEI. V lost 2 bases and J 0 bases, leaving 8 bases between the germline ends. The CDR3 spans 15 residues. The CDR3 protein is CASSESSSSYNEQFF. DNA of the CDR3: TGTGCCAGCAGTGAATCCTCGAGCTCCTACAATGAGCAGTTCTTC.

V usage is TRBV27 and J usage is TRBJ2-2; D is undetermined. Germline V gene lookup returns CDR1 MNHEY and CDR2 SMNVEV (reference sequence). V lost 0 bases, J lost 6 bases, and 8 bases lay in between. This CDR3 contains 14 residues. The CDR3 loop reads CASSLSRIPGELFF. The DNA for the CDR3 is TGTGCCAGCAGTTTATCGAGGATTCCCGGGGAGCTGTTTTTT.

The chain combines TRBV27 with TRBJ2-2; D is ambiguous. V was shortened by 6 bases and J by 4 bases, with 6 bases between the two germline ends. The CDR3 length is 12 residues. CDR1 is MNHEY and CDR2 is SMNVEV in the germline V gene (reference sequence). The CDR3 DNA reads TGTGCCAGCAGGGCCTCCACCGGGGAGCTGTTTTTT. This codes for CASRASTGELFF.